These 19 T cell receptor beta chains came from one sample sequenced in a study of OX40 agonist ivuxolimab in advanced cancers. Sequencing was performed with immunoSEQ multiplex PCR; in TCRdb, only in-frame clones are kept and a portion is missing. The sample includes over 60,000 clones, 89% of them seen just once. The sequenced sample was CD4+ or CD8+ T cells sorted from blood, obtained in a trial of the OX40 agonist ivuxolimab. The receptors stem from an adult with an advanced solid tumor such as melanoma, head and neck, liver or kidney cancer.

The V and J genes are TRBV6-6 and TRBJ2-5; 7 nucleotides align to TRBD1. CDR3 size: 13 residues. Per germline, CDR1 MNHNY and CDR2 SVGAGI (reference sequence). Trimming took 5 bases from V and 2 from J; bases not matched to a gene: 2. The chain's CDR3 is CASSRDSQETQYF. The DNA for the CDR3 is TGTGCCAGCAGTAGGGACAGTCAAGAGACCCAGTACTTC.

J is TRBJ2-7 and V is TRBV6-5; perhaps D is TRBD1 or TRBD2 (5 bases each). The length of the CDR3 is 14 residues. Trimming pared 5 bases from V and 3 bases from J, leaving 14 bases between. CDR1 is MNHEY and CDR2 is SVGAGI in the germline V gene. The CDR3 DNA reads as TGTGCCAGCAGTACCAGGGACGGGTACTACGAGCAGTACTTC. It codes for CASSTRDGYYEQYF.

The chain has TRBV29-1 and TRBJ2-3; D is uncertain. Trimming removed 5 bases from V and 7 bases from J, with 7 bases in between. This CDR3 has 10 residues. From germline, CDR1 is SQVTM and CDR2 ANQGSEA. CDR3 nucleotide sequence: TGCAGCGTTTTCGAATATACGCAGTATTTT. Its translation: CSVFEYTQYF.

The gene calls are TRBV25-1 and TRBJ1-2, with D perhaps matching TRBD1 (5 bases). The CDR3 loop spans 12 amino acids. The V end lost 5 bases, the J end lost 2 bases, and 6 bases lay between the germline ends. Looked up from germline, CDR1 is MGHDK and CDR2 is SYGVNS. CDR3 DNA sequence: TGTGCCAGCAGTAGACAGAACTATGGCTACACCTTC. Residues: CASSRQNYGYTF.

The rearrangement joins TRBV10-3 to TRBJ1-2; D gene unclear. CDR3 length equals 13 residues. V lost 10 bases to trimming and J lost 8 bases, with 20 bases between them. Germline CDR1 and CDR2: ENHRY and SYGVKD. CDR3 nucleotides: TGTGCCACCAAAATTTTGGAAGCGTTCGGCTACACCTTC. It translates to CATKILEAFGYTF.

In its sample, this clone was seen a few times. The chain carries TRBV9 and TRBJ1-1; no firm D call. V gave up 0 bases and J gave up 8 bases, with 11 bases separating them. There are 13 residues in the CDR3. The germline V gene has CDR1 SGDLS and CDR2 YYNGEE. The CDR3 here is CASSVAAGREAFF. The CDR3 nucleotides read TGTGCCAGCAGCGTAGCAGCGGGTAGAGAAGCTTTCTTT.

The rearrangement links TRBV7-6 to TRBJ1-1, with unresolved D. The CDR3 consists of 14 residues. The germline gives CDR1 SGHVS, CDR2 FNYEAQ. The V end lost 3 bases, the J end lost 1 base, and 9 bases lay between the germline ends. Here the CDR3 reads CASSFEIANTEAFF. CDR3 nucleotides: TGTGCCAGCAGCTTTGAGATCGCGAACACTGAAGCTTTCTTT.

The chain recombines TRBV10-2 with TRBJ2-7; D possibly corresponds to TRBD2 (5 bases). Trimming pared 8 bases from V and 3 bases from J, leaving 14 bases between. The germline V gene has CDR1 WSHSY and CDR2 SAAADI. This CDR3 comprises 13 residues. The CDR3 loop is CASFTRESYEQYF. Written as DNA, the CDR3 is TGCGCCAGCTTCACTAGAGAGAGCTACGAGCAGTACTTC.

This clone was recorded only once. The CDR3 reads CASRLAGGYIANTGELFF. The DNA of the CDR3 is TGTGCCAGTCGTTTAGCGGGAGGATATATCGCGAACACCGGGGAGCTGTTTTTT. The rearrangement links TRBV19 to TRBJ2-2, with 10 bases identical to TRBD2. The trim removed 8 bases at V and 0 bases at J, leaving 12 bases unmatched. The CDR3 totals 18 residues. In germline, CDR1 is LNHDA, CDR2 SQIVND (reference sequence).

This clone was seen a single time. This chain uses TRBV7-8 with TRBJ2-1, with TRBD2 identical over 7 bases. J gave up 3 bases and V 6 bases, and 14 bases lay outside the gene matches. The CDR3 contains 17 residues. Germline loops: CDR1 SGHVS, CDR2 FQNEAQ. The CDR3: CASRLLALLAGYNEQFF. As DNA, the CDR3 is TGTGCCAGCAGGTTACTAGCTTTGTTAGCGGGCTACAATGAGCAGTTCTTC.

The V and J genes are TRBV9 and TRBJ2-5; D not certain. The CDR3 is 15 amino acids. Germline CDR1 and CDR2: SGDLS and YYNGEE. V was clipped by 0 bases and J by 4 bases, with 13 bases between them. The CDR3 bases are TGTGCCAGCAGCGTAGAGGTCAGAGTAAGAGAGACCCAGTACTTC. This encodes CASSVEVRVRETQYF. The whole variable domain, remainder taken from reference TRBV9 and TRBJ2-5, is DSGVTQTPKHLITATGQRVTLRCSPRSGDLSVYWYQQSLDQGLQFLIQYYNGEERAKGNILERFSAQQFPDLHSELNLSSLELGDSALYFCASSVEVRVRETQYFGPGTRLLVL.

The CDR3: CASSQGDPYEQYF. CDR3 coding DNA: TGCGCCAGCAGCCAAGGGGATCCCTACGAGCAGTACTTC. This sequence joins TRBV4-3 and TRBJ2-7; D call uncertain. V was clipped by 1 base and J by 2 bases, with 6 bases between them. The CDR3 is made up of 13 amino acids. Per the germline V gene, CDR1 is LGHNA and CDR2 is YSLEER.

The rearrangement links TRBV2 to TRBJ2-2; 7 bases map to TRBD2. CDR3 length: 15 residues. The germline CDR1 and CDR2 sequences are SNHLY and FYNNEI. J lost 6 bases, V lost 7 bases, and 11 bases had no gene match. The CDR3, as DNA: TGTGCCAGCACCCCGGGGACTACCGGTTCCGGGGAGCTGTTTTTT. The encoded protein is CASTPGTTGSGELFF.

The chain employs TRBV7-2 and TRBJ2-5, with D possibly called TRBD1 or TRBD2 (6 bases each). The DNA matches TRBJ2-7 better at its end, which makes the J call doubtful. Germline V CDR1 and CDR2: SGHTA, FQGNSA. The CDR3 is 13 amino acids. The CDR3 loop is CASRRGGTYEQYF. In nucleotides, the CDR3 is TGTGCCAGCAGGCGAGGGGGGACCTACGAGCAGTACTTC.

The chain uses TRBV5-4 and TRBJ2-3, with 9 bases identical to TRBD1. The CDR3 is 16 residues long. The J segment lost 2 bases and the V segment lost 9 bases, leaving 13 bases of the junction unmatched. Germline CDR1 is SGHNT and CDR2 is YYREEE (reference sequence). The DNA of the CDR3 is TGTGCCACCCGAAGGGAAGACAGGGGGTACACAGATACGCAGTATTTT. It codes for CATRREDRGYTDTQYF. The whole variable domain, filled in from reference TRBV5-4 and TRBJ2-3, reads ETGVTQSPTHLIKTRGQQVTLRCSSQSGHNTVSWYQQALGQGPQFIFQYYREEENGRGNFPPRFSGLQFPNYSSELNVNALELDDSALYLCATRREDRGYTDTQYFGPGTRLTVL.

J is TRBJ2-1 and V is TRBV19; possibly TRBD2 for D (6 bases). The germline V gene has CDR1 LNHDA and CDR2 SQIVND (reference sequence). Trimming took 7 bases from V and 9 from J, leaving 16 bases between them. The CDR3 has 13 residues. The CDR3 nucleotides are TGTGCCAGTAAGGGACTTAGCTCCAGTGAGCAGTTCTTC. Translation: CASKGLSSSEQFF. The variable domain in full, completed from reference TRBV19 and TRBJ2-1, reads DGGITQSPKYLFRKEGQNVTLSCEQNLNHDAMYWYRQDPGQGLRLIYYSQIVNDFQKGDIAEGYSVSREKKESFPLTVTSAQKNPTAFYLCASKGLSSSEQFFGPGTRLTVL.

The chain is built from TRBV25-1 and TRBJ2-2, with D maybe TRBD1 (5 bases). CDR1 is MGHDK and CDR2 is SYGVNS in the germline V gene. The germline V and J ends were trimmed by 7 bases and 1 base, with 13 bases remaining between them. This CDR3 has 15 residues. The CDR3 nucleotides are TGTGCCAGCACCCAATCCGGACAGAACACCGGGGAGCTGTTTTTT. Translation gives CASTQSGQNTGELFF.

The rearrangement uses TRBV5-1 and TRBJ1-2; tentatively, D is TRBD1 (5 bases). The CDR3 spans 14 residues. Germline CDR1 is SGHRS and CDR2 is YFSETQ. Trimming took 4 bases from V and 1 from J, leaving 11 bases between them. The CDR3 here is CASSPGEGNYGYTF. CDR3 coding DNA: TGCGCCAGCAGCCCGGGGGAAGGTAACTATGGCTACACCTTC.

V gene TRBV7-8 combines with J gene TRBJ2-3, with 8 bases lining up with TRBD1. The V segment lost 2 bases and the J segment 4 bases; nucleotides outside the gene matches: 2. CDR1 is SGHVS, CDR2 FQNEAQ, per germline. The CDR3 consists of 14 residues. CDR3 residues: CASSLPGQADTQYF. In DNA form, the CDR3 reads TGTGCCAGCAGCTTACCGGGACAGGCAGATACGCAGTATTTT.